The 26 T cell receptor beta chains presented below share a single source sample, sequenced in a study of molecular identifiers for immune sequencing clone quantification. TCRdb processed the PCR reads anew with MiXCR; each CDR3 protein has one entry. The sample carries about 320,000 distinct CDR3 sequences, about 22% recorded once. The sequencing sample was made of naive CD8+ T cells from blood, with Jurkat cell RNA spiked in. Subset of the sample: FACS-sorted CD8+CD4-CCR7+CD45RA+ naive T cells. The receptors stem from a human donor in good health. Some libraries in this study had Jurkat cell RNA spiked in.

A few counts support this clonotype. CDR3 protein: CASSHTGGDQYF. The CDR3 nucleotides are TGTGCCAGCAGCCACACCGGGGGAGACCAGTACTTC. V is TRBV6-1 and J is TRBJ2-5; a possible D gene is TRBD2 (6 bases). The CDR3 totals 12 residues. The V gene lost 6 bases and the J gene lost 10 bases, with 15 bases spanning the gap. Germline CDR1 MNHNS, CDR2 SASEGT.

This clonotype has at least ten counts. The rearrangement links TRBV4-3 to TRBJ2-7; D is perhaps TRBD1 (6 bases). CDR1 and CDR2 (germline): LGHNA, YSLEER. This CDR3 region has 14 residues. Trimming took 0 bases from V and 6 from J, leaving 12 bases between them. CDR3 amino acids: CASSQERQALEQYF. Written as DNA, the CDR3 is TGCGCCAGCAGCCAAGAGAGACAGGCCCTCGAGCAGTACTTC.

This chain joins TRBV20-1 and TRBJ2-3, with a tentative D call TRBD1 (6 bases). The CDR3 runs to 14 residues. Germline V CDR1 and CDR2: DFQATT, SNEGSKA (reference sequence). Trimming pared 5 bases from V and 5 bases from J, leaving 17 bases between. The CDR3 protein is CSAPTGSAGDTQYF. The CDR3 bases are TGCAGTGCTCCCACAGGGTCCGCGGGAGATACGCAGTATTTT.

This clonotype turned up a few times. The chain links TRBV7-9 to TRBJ2-2; D remains ambiguous. CDR3 length: 14 amino acids. Germline lookup yields CDR1 SEHNR and CDR2 FQNEAQ (reference sequence). Trimming removed 2 bases from V and 4 bases from J, with 8 bases in between. CDR3 nucleotide sequence: TGTGCCAGCAGCTTAACGGAGATCACCGGGGAGCTGTTTTTT. Translated: CASSLTEITGELFF. The full variable domain, its missing parts supplied by reference TRBV7-9 and TRBJ2-2, is DTGVSQNPRHKITKRGQNVTFRCDPISEHNRLYWYRQTLGQGPEFLTYFQNEAQLEKSRLLSDRFSAERPKGSFSTLEIQRTEQGDSAMYLCASSLTEITGELFFGEGSRLTVL.

V usage is TRBV7-9 and J usage is TRBJ1-6; TRBD1 matches at 8 bases. With V trimmed by 5 bases and J by 6 bases, 6 bases remained unmatched. This CDR3 contains 15 residues. Germline-derived CDR1 and CDR2 are SEHNR and FQNEAQ (reference sequence). CDR3 DNA sequence: TGTGCCAGCAGCCTTGGACAGGGTAGTAATTCACCCCTCCACTTT. It codes for CASSLGQGSNSPLHF.

This clonotype was picked up many times. V gene TRBV14 combines with J gene TRBJ1-5; D may be TRBD1 (6 bases). The length of the CDR3 is 18 residues. Germline CDR1 is SGHDN and CDR2 is FVKESK. V gave up 3 bases and J gave up 5 bases, with 23 bases separating them. DNA of the CDR3: TGTGCCAGCAGCCAGTCGAAGGCCGGGGGCCAGGGGCATCAGCCCCAGCATTTT. Protein: CASSQSKAGGQGHQPQHF.

With respect to this clonotype: A much larger clone lies a single base off, so this may be a read error. CDR3: CSVEQMNTEAFF. The CDR3 nucleotides read TGCAGCGTTGAACAGATGAACACTGAAGCTTTCTTT. The genes are TRBV29-1 and TRBJ1-1; D is unclear. This CDR3 has 12 amino acids. Per the germline V gene, CDR1 is SQVTM and CDR2 is ANQGSEA. V was clipped by 2 bases and J by 0 bases, with 4 bases between them.

With respect to this clonotype: A much larger clone sits a single nucleotide away, making a read error possible. A read error is likely, as this CDR3 ends without the conserved phenylalanine or tryptophan. This chain uses TRBV24-1 with TRBJ2-3, with TRBD1 identical over 7 bases. The J segment lost 4 bases and the V segment lost 4 bases, leaving 7 bases of the junction unmatched. Germline assignment: CDR1 KGHDR and CDR2 SFDVKD. The CDR3 is made up of 15 amino acids. CDR3 in amino acids: CATSDRDSTADTQYS. The CDR3 bases are TGTGCCACCAGTGACCGGGACAGCACGGCAGATACGCAGTATTCT.

The chain recombines TRBV5-1 with TRBJ2-3; D may be TRBD2 (6 bases). Germline V gene data show CDR1 as SGHRS and CDR2 as YFSETQ. The CDR3 spans 15 residues. Trimming shortened V by 4 bases and J by 2 bases, and 14 bases separated the two germline ends. The CDR3 DNA reads TGCGCCAGCAGCGAACGGGGGACCCACACAGATACGCAGTATTTT. Its protein is CASSERGTHTDTQYF.

This sequence joins TRBV19 and TRBJ2-7; 15 positions match TRBD2. Trimming at V came to 6 bases and at J to 3 bases, leaving 3 bases not matched to a gene. CDR1 LNHDA and CDR2 SQIVND come from the germline V gene (reference sequence). The CDR3 totals 15 residues. The CDR3 loop reads CASRPGLAGGYEQYF. In DNA, the CDR3 is TGTGCCAGTAGACCGGGACTAGCGGGAGGCTACGAGCAGTACTTC.

In the case of this clonotype: Mismatch with germline at one junction end may stem from a read error. The chain uses TRBV6-2 or TRBV6-3 and TRBJ1-2, with D unclear. This CDR3 region has 15 residues. The germline V gene has CDR1 MNHEY and CDR2 SVGEGT. CDR3 bases: TGTGCCAGCAGTTACTCCGAAATCTCTAGCTATGGCTATACCTTC. Protein sequence: CASSYSEISSYGYTF.

The table lists this clonotype with a few counts. This chain joins TRBV27 and TRBJ2-7, with D perhaps TRBD1 or TRBD2 (5 bases each). The CDR3 is made up of 14 amino acids. Germline V gene lookup returns CDR1 MNHEY and CDR2 SMNVEV (reference sequence). V was shortened by 1 base and J by 2 bases, with 9 bases between the two germline ends. This CDR3 reads CASSLWGRPYEQYF. CDR3 nucleotide sequence: TGTGCCAGCAGTTTATGGGGGAGACCCTACGAGCAGTACTTC.

The chain employs TRBV12-3 or TRBV12-4 and TRBJ2-3, with 9 bases fitting TRBD2. The CDR3 is 18 amino acids. Trimming cost V 1 base and J 0 bases; bases outside gene matches: 8. The CDR3 sequence is CASSLEITSGWSTDTQYF. Here the CDR3 DNA reads TGTGCCAGCAGTTTAGAGATTACTAGCGGGTGGAGCACAGATACGCAGTATTTT.

This clonotype was seen many times. This chain joins TRBV29-1 and TRBJ1-2, with D possibly matching TRBD1 (6 bases). Germline V gives CDR1 SQVTM, CDR2 ANQGSEA. This CDR3 is built from 17 residues. Trimming took 7 bases from V and 0 from J, leaving 24 bases between them. Here the CDR3 reads CSAVDLGQTKTNYGYTF. CDR3 DNA: TGCAGCGCCGTCGACCTAGGACAGACAAAGACTAACTATGGCTACACCTTC. The full variable domain, rest sourced from reference TRBV29-1 and TRBJ1-2, is SAVISQKPSRDICQRGTSLTIQCQVDSQVTMMFWYRQQPGQSLTLIATANQGSEATYESGFVIDKFPISRPNLTFSTLTVSNMSPEDSSIYLCSAVDLGQTKTNYGYTFGSGTRLTVV.

This clonotype appeared once. The germline gene is not matched at one end of the junction; a read error may be the cause. This sequence joins TRBV14 and TRBJ1-1; D unresolved. CDR3 size: 15 residues. The germline gives CDR1 SGHDN, CDR2 FVKESK. The DNA for the CDR3 is TGTTCCAGCAGCCAAGCAGGAGCAATGAACACTGAAGCTTTATTT. It codes for CSSSQAGAMNTEALF. The complete variable domain, with remaining parts taken from reference TRBV14 and TRBJ1-1, reads EAGVTQFPSHSVIEKGQTVTLRCDPISGHDNLYWYRRVMGKEIKFLLHFVKESKQDESGMPNNRFLAERTGGTYSTLKVQPAELEDSGVYFCSSSQAGAMNTEALFGQGTRLTVV.

At least ten counts were recorded for this clonotype. The genes are TRBV28 and TRBJ2-3, with D possibly TRBD2 on 5 matching bases. The CDR3 sequence is 16 residues long. Germline CDR1 reads MDHEN; CDR2 reads SYDVKM. Trimming removed 4 bases at V and 3 bases at J, with 17 bases between. In DNA, the CDR3 is TGTGCCAGCAGTTCCCAAGACATAGGGAGAACAGATACGCAGTATTTT. The encoded protein is CASSSQDIGRTDTQYF.

As concerns this clonotype: The junction and the germline gene differ at one end; a read error may be behind it. The chain combines TRBV28 with TRBJ2-3; 7 bases map to TRBD2. The germline CDR1 and CDR2 sequences are MDHEN and SYDVKM. The CDR3 totals 13 residues. The CDR3 DNA sequence: TGTTCCAGCAGTCTAGCGGCCACAGATACGCAGTATTTT. It codes for CSSSLAATDTQYF.

The rearrangement uses TRBV19 and TRBJ2-7; 12 nucleotides match TRBD2. The CDR3 has 15 amino acids. The junction had 4 bases not matched to a gene; V was cut back by 4 bases and J by 3 bases. Germline loops: CDR1 LNHDA, CDR2 SQIVND (reference sequence). The CDR3 bases are TGTGCCAGTAGTACTAGCGGGGGGGTCTTCTACGAGCAGTACTTC. This encodes CASSTSGGVFYEQYF.

There are a few counts of this clonotype. The CDR3 DNA is TGTGCCAGTAGTATCGGTTTCAATCAGCCCCAGCATTTT. Translation gives CASSIGFNQPQHF. The chain joins TRBV19 to TRBJ1-5; D remains unclear. CDR1 and CDR2 from the germline V gene are LNHDA and SQIVND (reference sequence). The CDR3 runs 13 residues. Trimming shortened V by 3 bases and J by 3 bases, and 6 bases separated the two germline ends.

This clonotype occurred many times. The chain couples TRBV6-6 to TRBJ2-7; TRBD2 matches at 12 bases. After removal of 6 bases from V and 2 bases from J, the junction contained 5 bases not matched to a gene. The CDR3 has 15 amino acids. Per the germline V gene, CDR1 is MNHNY and CDR2 is SVGAGI (reference sequence). CDR3 in amino acids: CASRGRTSGTYEQYF. The CDR3 nucleotides read TGTGCCAGCAGAGGTCGGACTAGCGGGACCTACGAGCAGTACTTC.

J is TRBJ2-3 and V is TRBV11-2, with D perhaps matching TRBD2 (6 bases). Between the trimmed V and J ends, which lost 3 bases and 1 base, there was a span of 8 bases. This CDR3 comprises 14 residues. From germline, CDR1 is SGHAT and CDR2 FQNNGV. The CDR3 loop is CASSFAGRTDTQYF. The CDR3 nucleotides read TGTGCCAGCAGCTTTGCGGGACGCACAGATACGCAGTATTTT.

The sample holds many counts of this clonotype. The chain recombines TRBV27 with TRBJ2-7; 13 bases match TRBD2. Trimming at V came to 4 bases and at J to 4 bases, leaving 1 base not matched to a gene. The CDR3 is 14 amino acids. CDR1 and CDR2 from the germline V gene are MNHEY and SMNVEV (reference sequence). The CDR3 spells CASSSTSGGYEQYF. CDR3 nucleotide sequence: TGTGCCAGCAGTTCGACTAGCGGGGGGTACGAGCAGTACTTC.

The table lists this clonotype with a few counts. The chain couples TRBV28 to TRBJ1-2; D is uncertain. The CDR3 covers 15 residues. Trimming took 3 bases from V and 0 from J, leaving 11 bases between them. Germline lookup yields CDR1 MDHEN and CDR2 SYDVKM. The CDR3 protein is CASSLPGYSNYGYTF. CDR3 nucleotide sequence: TGTGCCAGCAGTTTGCCCGGATATTCTAACTATGGCTACACCTTC.

This clonotype has only a few counts. The V call is TRBV13, the J call TRBJ1-2; no clear D. The CDR3 runs to 17 residues. CDR1 and CDR2 from the germline V gene are PRHDT and FYEKMQ (reference sequence). Between the trimmed V and J ends, which lost 6 bases and 4 bases, there was a span of 24 bases. The CDR3 sequence: CASRPSNTLGVAYGYTF. The CDR3 bases are TGTGCCAGCAGACCTTCAAACACTCTTGGGGTGGCCTATGGCTACACCTTC.

This clonotype was seen ten or more times. This chain links TRBV6-5 with TRBJ2-5; D remains ambiguous. The length of the CDR3 is 16 residues. V gave up 6 bases and J gave up 5 bases, with 22 bases separating them. CDR1 MNHEY and CDR2 SVGAGI come from the germline V gene. CDR3 DNA sequence: TGTGCCAGCAGCCGTCAGACCCTGGGCAGGACGGAGACCCAGTACTTC. This sequence encodes CASSRQTLGRTETQYF.

This clonotype was found many times. The chain couples TRBV29-1 to TRBJ2-2, with D perhaps matching TRBD2 (6 bases). The CDR3 has 15 residues. Germline CDR1 is SQVTM and CDR2 is ANQGSEA. The germline V and J ends were trimmed by 0 bases and 0 bases, with 8 bases remaining between them. The CDR3 here is CSVEERGSNTGELFF. CDR3 in DNA: TGCAGCGTTGAAGAGCGGGGATCGAACACCGGGGAGCTGTTTTTT.